This T cell receptor beta chain was sequenced during a study of vaccination and CD4 T cells after COVID-19. Turning to the study itself: Each enrolled participant received a two-dose regimen of either BNT162b2 or mRNA-1273 vaccine. Overlapping spike pools from SARS-CoV-2 and HCoV-NL63, HCoV-OC43 and HCoV-229E served as culture stimuli.

The Oncomine TCR Beta short-read assay sequenced DNA from cultured CD4+ T cells. TCRdb re-called the PCR reads through MiXCR, storing one row per CDR3 protein. The repertoire consists of some 12,000 distinct CDR3 sequences, with approximately 42% occurring once and the leading ten covering roughly 22%. Regarding treatment: approximately 10-day PBMC culture with coronavirus spike peptide pools or control peptides (ViraFEST assay). ViraFEST used peptide pools to expand antigen-specific T cells and subsequently sequenced their TCRs. A word on this clonotype: Its specificity is not known.

V lost 8 bases and J 6 bases, leaving 19 bases between the germline ends. Germline assignment: CDR1 MNHNS and CDR2 SASEGT. The CDR3 length is 14 residues. The source material was CD4+ T cells from blood, cultured in vitro. This receptor was obtained from a human donor who had recovered from COVID-19. The rearrangement joins TRBV6-1 to TRBJ1-2; D may be TRBD1 (6 bases). The CDR3 spells CASAEGGGVNGYTF. The CDR3 DNA follows: TGTGCCAGCGCCGAAGGTGGGGGCGTAAATGGCTACACCTTC.